Following are 14 T cell receptor beta chains from one sample sequenced in a study of blood T cells in healthy people across ages. Then a second PCR, running roughly 7 to 11 cycles, was carried out with a sample-barcoded 5' primer and a J-beta primer mix. TCRdb independently ran MiXCR on the 5' RACE reads; one entry per CDR3 protein. The table lists roughly 1.6 million distinct CDR3 sequences, 34% of them singletons. Sample: blood. The receptor set was obtained from a woman aged 25 to 45 in good health.

This clonotype has just a few counts. The chain carries TRBV9 and TRBJ2-5; weak D call: TRBD1 (6 bases). Trimming took off 3 bases at V and 3 bases at J, with 18 bases between the two ends. The CDR3 length is 16 residues. The germline gives CDR1 SGDLS, CDR2 YYNGEE. This CDR3 is CASSGGPGGGEETQYF. In DNA, the CDR3 is TGTGCCAGCAGCGGGGGCCCTGGGGGCGGTGAAGAGACCCAGTACTTC.

This clonotype was counted only a few times. This chain links TRBV9 with TRBJ2-3; 11 nucleotides match TRBD2. The CDR3 spans 15 residues. CDR1 and CDR2 from the germline V gene are SGDLS and YYNGEE. The J segment lost 3 bases and the V segment lost 2 bases, leaving 2 bases of the junction unmatched. CDR3 loop: CASSVRTSGTDTQYF. DNA of the CDR3: TGTGCCAGCAGCGTGCGGACTAGCGGGACAGATACGCAGTATTTT.

V is TRBV7-8 and J is TRBJ2-7, with 10 bases fitting TRBD1. Trimming took 1 base from V and 2 from J; bases not matched to a gene: 11. The germline V gene has CDR1 SGHVS and CDR2 FQNEAQ. The CDR3 sequence is 18 residues long. CDR3 amino acids: CASSLDLGQGHSTYEQYF. For the CDR3, the DNA is TGTGCCAGCAGCTTAGACCTGGGACAGGGGCATTCCACCTACGAGCAGTACTTC.

The chain links TRBV4-2 to TRBJ2-1; the match to TRBD2 covers 9 bases. The CDR3 is 16 residues long. CDR1 and CDR2 (germline): LGHNA, YNFKEQ. After removal of 4 bases from V and 2 bases from J, the junction contained 6 bases not matched to a gene. CDR3 nucleotide sequence: TGTGCCAGCAGCCTTTCTAGCGGGGACCCCTACAATGAGCAGTTCTTC. Protein: CASSLSSGDPYNEQFF.

The genes are TRBV27 and TRBJ1-2; no definite D call. The CDR3 has 13 residues. Per the germline V gene, CDR1 is MNHEY and CDR2 is SMNVEV (reference sequence). V lost 7 bases and J 6 bases, leaving 15 bases between the germline ends. The CDR3 is CASTTAWGNGYTF. The CDR3 coding sequence is TGTGCCAGCACCACCGCGTGGGGTAATGGCTACACCTTC.

This clonotype was seen only a few times. The V gene is TRBV20-1, the J gene TRBJ1-2; the match to TRBD1 covers 7 bases. In germline, CDR1 is DFQATT, CDR2 SNEGSKA (reference sequence). V dropped 5 bases and J dropped 2; count of bases not matched to a gene: 2. CDR3 size: 12 residues. The CDR3 here is CSADRENYGYTF. The CDR3 nucleotides read TGCAGTGCTGACAGGGAAAACTATGGCTACACCTTC.

The chain combines TRBV13 with TRBJ2-7; 8 positions match TRBD2. The V segment lost 5 bases and the J segment 0 bases; nucleotides outside the gene matches: 6. The CDR3 length is 15 residues. CDR1 and CDR2 from the germline V gene are PRHDT and FYEKMQ (reference sequence). The CDR3 spells CASSLRSGNSYEQYF. The CDR3 DNA follows: TGTGCCAGCAGCCTCCGTAGCGGGAACTCCTACGAGCAGTACTTC.

V gene TRBV29-1 combines with J gene TRBJ2-2, with TRBD1 identical over 9 bases. V lost 6 bases, J lost 3 bases, and 5 bases stayed unmatched. CDR1 and CDR2 (germline): SQVTM, ANQGSEA. This CDR3 region has 14 residues. As DNA, the CDR3 is TGCAGCGTCCTCGGACAGGGGTACACCGGGGAGCTGTTTTTT. It is translated as CSVLGQGYTGELFF.

This clonotype appeared a single time. The junction shows a germline mismatch at one end, possibly a read error. The CDR3 nucleotides read TGCAGTGCTAGAGACGTGGCCGGGGCTCACACTGAAGCTCTCTTT. This encodes CSARDVAGAHTEALF. The V call is TRBV20-1, the J call TRBJ1-1; weak D call: TRBD1 (5 bases). Germline V gives CDR1 DFQATT, CDR2 SNEGSKA (reference sequence). There are 15 residues in the CDR3.

The CDR3 region has the DNA TGTGCCAGCAGCCCCCAGGGGTTGTTCCACACAGATACGCAGTATTTT. This encodes CASSPQGLFHTDTQYF. This rearrangement joins TRBV5-5 to TRBJ2-3, with a weak D call TRBD1 (6 bases). The germline V gene encodes CDR1 SGHKS and CDR2 YYEKEE (reference sequence). The CDR3 contains 16 residues. Trimming stripped 4 bases from V and 2 bases from J, with 17 bases between.

The count of this clonotype is one. The V call is TRBV12-3 or TRBV12-4, the J call TRBJ2-5, with TRBD2 as a possible D gene (6 bases). Gene TRBJ2-7 matches the end of the DNA better, so the J call may be wrong. The CDR3 loop spans 14 amino acids. The CDR3 loop reads CASTSGPKRDEQYF. The DNA for the CDR3 is TGTGCCAGCACCTCGGGTCCCAAGCGGGACGAGCAGTACTTC.

V is TRBV28 and J is TRBJ1-5; D is undetermined. V was cut by 5 bases and J by 5 bases, with 16 bases left in between. Germline V lookup: CDR1 MDHEN, CDR2 SYDVKM. CDR3 length: 15 amino acids. CDR3 sequence (DNA): TGTGCCAGCAGTCAAGGACCCATTCCGGATCAGCCCCAGCATTTT. This gives the protein CASSQGPIPDQPQHF. Filled out from reference TRBV28 and TRBJ1-5, the complete variable domain reads DVKVTQSSRYLVKRTGEKVFLECVQDMDHENMFWYRQDPGLGLRLIYFSYDVKMKEKGDIPEGYSVSREKKERFSLILESASTNQTSMYLCASSQGPIPDQPQHFGDGTRLSIL.

This clonotype was picked up a small number of times. CDR3 residues: CASSQGAGDVDTQYF. CDR3 nucleotides: TGCGCCAGCAGCCAGGGGGCGGGAGATGTAGATACGCAGTATTTT. The chain is built from TRBV5-1 and TRBJ2-3, with D tentatively TRBD1 (8 bases). In germline, CDR1 is SGHRS, CDR2 YFSETQ. The CDR3 runs 15 residues. Trimming removed 4 bases at V and 5 bases at J, with 17 bases between.

This clonotype has a handful of counts. This chain links TRBV7-9 with TRBJ2-1, with a weak D call TRBD1 (5 bases). Trimming pared 0 bases from V and 0 bases from J, leaving 15 bases between. Germline values: CDR1 SEHNR, CDR2 FQNEAQ (reference sequence). The CDR3 is 18 residues long. The CDR3 spells CASSLALYSRGSYNEQFF. The CDR3 bases are TGTGCCAGCAGCTTAGCCCTGTATTCAAGGGGCTCCTACAATGAGCAGTTCTTC.